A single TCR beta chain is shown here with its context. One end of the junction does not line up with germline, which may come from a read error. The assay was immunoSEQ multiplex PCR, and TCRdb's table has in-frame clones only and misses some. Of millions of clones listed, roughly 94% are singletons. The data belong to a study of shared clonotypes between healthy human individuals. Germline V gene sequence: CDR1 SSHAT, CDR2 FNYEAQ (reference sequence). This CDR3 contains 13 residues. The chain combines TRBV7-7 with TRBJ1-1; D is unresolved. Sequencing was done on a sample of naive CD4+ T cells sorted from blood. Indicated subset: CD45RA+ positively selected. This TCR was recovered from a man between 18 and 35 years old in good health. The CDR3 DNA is TGTGCTAGCAGCTTAGCGCTGGGCACTGAAGCTTTCTTT. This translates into CASSLALGTEAFF.